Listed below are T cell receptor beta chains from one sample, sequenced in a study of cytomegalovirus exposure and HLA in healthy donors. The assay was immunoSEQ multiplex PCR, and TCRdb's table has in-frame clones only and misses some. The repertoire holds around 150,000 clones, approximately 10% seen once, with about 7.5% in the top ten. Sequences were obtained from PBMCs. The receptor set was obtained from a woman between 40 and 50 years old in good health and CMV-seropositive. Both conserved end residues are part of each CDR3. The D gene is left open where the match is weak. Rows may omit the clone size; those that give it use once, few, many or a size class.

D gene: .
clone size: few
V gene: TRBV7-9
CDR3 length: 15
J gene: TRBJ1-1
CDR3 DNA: TGTGCCAGCAGCTTGAGAGGACAGCGGTACACTGAAGCTTTCTTT
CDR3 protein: CASSLRGQRYTEAFF

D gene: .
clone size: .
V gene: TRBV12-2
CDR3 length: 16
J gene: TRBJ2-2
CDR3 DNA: TGTGCAAGTCGCTTCCCGCGTGTGGGGGGAACCGGGGAGCTGTTTTTT
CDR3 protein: CASRFPRVGGTGELFF

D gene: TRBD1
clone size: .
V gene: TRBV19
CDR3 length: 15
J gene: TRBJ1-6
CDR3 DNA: TGTGCCAGTAGTCAGGCGGACAGGGGCCGTGGACCCCTCCACTTT
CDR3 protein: CASSQADRGRGPLHF

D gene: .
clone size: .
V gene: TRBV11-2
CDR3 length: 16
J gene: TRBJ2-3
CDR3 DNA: TGTGCCAGCAGCTACCGGCCAGGACTTAGCACAGATACGCAGTATTTT
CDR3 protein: CASSYRPGLSTDTQYF

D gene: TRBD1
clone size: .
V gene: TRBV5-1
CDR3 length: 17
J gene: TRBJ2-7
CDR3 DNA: TGCGCCAGCAGCACCGACATGGACAGGGGGCCCTCCTACGAGCAGTACTTC
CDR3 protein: CASSTDMDRGPSYEQYF

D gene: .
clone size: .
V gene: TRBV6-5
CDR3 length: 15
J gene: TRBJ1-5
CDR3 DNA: TGTGCCAGCAGTTCGACGGTTCCTACGTATGCGGTCCAGCATTTT
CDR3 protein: CASSSTVPTYAVQHF

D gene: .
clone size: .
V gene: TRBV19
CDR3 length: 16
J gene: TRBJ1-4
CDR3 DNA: TGTGCCAGTACCGTCCGGGGGGGGCAGTACGGTGAAAAACTGTTTTTT
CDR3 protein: CASTVRGGQYGEKLFF

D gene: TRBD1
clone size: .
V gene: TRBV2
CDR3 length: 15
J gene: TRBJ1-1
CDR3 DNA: TGTGCCAGCAGTCCTAGGACAGGGGTAGGGACTGAAGCTTTCTTT
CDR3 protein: CASSPRTGVGTEAFF

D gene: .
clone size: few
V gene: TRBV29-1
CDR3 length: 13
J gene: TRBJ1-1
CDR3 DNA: TGCAGCGTTGACTTACAGGTGAACACTGAAGCTTTCTTT
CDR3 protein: CSVDLQVNTEAFF

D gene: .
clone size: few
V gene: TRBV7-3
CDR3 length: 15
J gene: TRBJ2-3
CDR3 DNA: TGTGCCAGCAGCTCATGGGGGGGCCAAGGAGATACGCAGTATTTT
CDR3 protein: CASSSWGGQGDTQYF

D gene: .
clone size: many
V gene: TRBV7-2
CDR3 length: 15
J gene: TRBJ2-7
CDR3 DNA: TGTGCCAGCAGCTTCCCAGCGGTGAGCTCCTACGAGCAGTACTTC
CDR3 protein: CASSFPAVSSYEQYF

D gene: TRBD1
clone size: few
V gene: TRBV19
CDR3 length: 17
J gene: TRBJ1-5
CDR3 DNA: TGTGCCAGTAGTTGGGAACGGGGACAGAGGGGCAATCAGCCCCAGCATTTT
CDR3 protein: CASSWERGQRGNQPQHF

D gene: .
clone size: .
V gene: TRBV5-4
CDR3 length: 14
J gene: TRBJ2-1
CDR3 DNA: TGTGCCAGCAGCCCAGCTGCGGGGAGTAATGAGCAGTTCTTC
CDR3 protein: CASSPAAGSNEQFF

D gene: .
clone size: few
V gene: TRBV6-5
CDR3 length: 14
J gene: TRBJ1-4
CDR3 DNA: TGTGCCAGCAGTTACGGGGCAGCTAATGAAAAACTGTTTTTT
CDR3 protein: CASSYGAANEKLFF

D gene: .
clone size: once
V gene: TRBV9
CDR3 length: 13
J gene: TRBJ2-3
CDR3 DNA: TGTGCCAGCAGAGCGGCTAGCACAGATACGCAGTATTTT
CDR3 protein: CASRAASTDTQYF

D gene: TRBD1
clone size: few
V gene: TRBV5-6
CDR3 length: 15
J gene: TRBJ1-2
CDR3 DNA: TGTGCCAGCAGGAGAGGAGGGGGCAGGGACTATGGCTACACCTTC
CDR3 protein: CASRRGGGRDYGYTF

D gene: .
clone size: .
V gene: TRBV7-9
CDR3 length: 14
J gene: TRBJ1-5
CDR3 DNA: TGTGCCAGCAGCTCAGGCCCGTCTGTTCAGCCCCAGCATTTT
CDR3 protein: CASSSGPSVQPQHF

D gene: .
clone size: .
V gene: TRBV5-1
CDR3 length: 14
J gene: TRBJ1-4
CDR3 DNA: TGCGCCAGCAGCTTTGAGGCAACTAATGAAAAACTGTTTTTT
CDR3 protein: CASSFEATNEKLFF

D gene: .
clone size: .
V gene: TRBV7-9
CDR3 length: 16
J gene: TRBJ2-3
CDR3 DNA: TGTGCCAGCAGCTTAGGTTCGGGGGCGACAGGGGATACGCAGTATTTT
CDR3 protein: CASSLGSGATGDTQYF

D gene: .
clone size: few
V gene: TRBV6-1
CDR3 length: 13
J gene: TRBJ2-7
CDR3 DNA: TGTGCCAGCAGTGAAACAGTGTGGTACGAGCAGTACTTC
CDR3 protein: CASSETVWYEQYF

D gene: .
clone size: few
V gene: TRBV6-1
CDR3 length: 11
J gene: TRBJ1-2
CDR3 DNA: TGTGCCAGCAGTCCCCCCCGTGGCTACACCTTC
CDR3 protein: CASSPPRGYTF

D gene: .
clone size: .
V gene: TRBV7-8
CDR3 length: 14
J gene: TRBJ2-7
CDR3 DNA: TGTGCCAGCAGCTTGGGACACGTCTCCTACGAGCAGTACTTC
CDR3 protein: CASSLGHVSYEQYF

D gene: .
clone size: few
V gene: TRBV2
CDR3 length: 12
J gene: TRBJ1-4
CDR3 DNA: TGTGCCAGCAGCCGGGGAGGGTCGGAACTGTTTTTT
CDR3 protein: CASSRGGSELFF

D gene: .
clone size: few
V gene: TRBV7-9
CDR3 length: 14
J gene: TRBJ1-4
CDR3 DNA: TGTGCCAGCAGTTCTTGGGGGCGCGGTGAAAAACTGTTTTTT
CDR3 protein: CASSSWGRGEKLFF

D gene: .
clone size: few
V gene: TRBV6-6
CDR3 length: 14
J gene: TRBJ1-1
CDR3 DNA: TGTGCCAGCAGTGCTAGGGTGAGGGACACTGAAGCTTTCTTT
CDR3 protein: CASSARVRDTEAFF

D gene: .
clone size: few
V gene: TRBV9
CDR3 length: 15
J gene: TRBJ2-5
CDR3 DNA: TGTGCCAGCAGCGAGACTCCGGGGACTGAAGAGACCCAGTACTTC
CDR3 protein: CASSETPGTEETQYF

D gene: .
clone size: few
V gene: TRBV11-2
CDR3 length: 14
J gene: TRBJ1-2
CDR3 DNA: TGTGCCAGCAGCACCGACCGGGGTTCTGGTGGCTACACCTTC
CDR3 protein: CASSTDRGSGGYTF

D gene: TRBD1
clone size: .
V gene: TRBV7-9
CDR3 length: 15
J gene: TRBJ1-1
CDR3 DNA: TGTGCCAGCAGCTCCCCCGGACAGGGAGGGACTGAAGCTTTCTTT
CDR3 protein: CASSSPGQGGTEAFF